This T cell receptor beta chain emerged from a study of glioma-infiltrating T cells after dendritic cell vaccination. Overall study: Samples are from glioblastoma patients in Phase I and II dendritic cell vaccine trials.

Indicated time point: after dendritic cell vaccination, including at tumor progression/relapse. Germline loops: CDR1 MNHEY, CDR2 SMNVEV (reference sequence). This CDR3 is built from 15 residues. The V segment lost 6 bases and the J segment 5 bases; nucleotides outside the gene matches: 7. The primer mix had 60 V beta and 13 J beta primers. Some clones are missing from TCRdb's copy, which holds only in-frame ones; the method was immunoSEQ multiplex PCR. This repertoire shows 91,000 or so clones, over 80% found once; its top ten account for about 5.7%. The origin of this receptor is a human donor with glioblastoma. The chain links TRBV27 to TRBJ1-5; TRBD1 matches 10 bases. The sample here was blood, taken after dendritic cell vaccination. The CDR3 bases are TGTGCCAGCAGCTCCGGGACAGGGGATCATCAGCCCCAGCATTTT. Protein: CASSSGTGDHQPQHF.